What follows describes a single TCR beta chain. The data are from a study of radiotherapy plus CTLA-4 blockade in lung cancer. Method: immunoSEQ multiplex PCR; TCRdb's copy keeps in-frame clones and lacks some. The profile shows 25,000 to 40,000 clones, 70% to 75% of them singletons. Material: peripheral blood, obtained from a patient treated with radiotherapy plus ipilimumab. This TCR came from a human donor with non-small cell lung cancer whose response to radiotherapy plus ipilimumab could not be evaluated.

The CDR3 DNA sequence: TGTGCCAGCCAGAGGACAGGGGACGATAATGAAAAACTGTTTTTT. Its protein is CASQRTGDDNEKLFF. The chain employs TRBV18 and TRBJ1-4; 9 nucleotides align to TRBD1. The germline V gene has CDR1 KGHSH and CDR2 LQKENI. J was trimmed by 4 bases and V by 8 bases; bases with no gene match: 8. The CDR3 length is 15 residues.